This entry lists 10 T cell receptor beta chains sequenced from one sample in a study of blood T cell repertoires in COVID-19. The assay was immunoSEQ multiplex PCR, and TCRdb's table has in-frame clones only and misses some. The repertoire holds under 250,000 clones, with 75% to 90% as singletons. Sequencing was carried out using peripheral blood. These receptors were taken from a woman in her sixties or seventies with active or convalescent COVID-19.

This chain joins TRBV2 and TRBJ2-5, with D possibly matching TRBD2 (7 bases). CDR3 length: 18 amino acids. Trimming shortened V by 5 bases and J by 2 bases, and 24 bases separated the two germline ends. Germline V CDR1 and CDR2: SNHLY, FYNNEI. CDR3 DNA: TGTGCCAGCAGTCCCGCCGGACTAGTGGGGGCTCGACAAGAGACCCAGTACTTC. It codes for CASSPAGLVGARQETQYF.

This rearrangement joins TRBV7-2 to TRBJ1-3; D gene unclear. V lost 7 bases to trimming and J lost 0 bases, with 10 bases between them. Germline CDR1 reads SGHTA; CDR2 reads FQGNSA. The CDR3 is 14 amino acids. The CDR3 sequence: CASIPISSGNTIYF. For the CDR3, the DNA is TGTGCCAGCATCCCCATCAGCTCTGGAAACACCATATATTTT. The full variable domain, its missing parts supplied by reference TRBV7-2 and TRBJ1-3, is GAGVSQSPSNKVTEKGKDVELRCDPISGHTALYWYRQSLGQGLEFLIYFQGNSAPDKSGLPSDRFSAERTGGSVSTLTIQRTQQEDSAVYLCASIPISSGNTIYFGEGSWLTVV.

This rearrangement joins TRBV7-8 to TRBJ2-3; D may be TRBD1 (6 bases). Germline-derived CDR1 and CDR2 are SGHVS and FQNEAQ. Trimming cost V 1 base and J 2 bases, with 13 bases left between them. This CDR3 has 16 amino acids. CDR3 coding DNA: TGTGCCAGCAGCTTAGTCCCCAGGGGAAACACAGATACGCAGTATTTT. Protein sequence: CASSLVPRGNTDTQYF.

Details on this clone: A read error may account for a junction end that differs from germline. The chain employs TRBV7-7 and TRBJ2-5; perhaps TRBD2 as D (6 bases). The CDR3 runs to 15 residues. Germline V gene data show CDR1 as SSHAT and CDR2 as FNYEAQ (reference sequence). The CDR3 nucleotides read TGTGCTAGCAGCCCTCAACCGGGAGCTCGGGAGACCCAGTACTTC. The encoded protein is CASSPQPGARETQYF.

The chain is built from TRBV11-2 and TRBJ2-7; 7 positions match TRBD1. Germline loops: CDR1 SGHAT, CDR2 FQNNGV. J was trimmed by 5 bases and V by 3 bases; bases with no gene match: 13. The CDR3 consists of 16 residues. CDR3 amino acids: CASSLVGQVGVDEQYF. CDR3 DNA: TGTGCCAGCAGCTTGGTAGGACAGGTCGGGGTCGACGAGCAGTACTTC.

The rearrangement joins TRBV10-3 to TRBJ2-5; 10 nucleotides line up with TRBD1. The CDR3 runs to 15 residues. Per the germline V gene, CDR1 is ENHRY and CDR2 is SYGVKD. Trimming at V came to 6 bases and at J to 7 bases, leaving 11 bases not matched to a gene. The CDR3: CAISPGQGRVVTQYF. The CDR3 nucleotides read TGTGCCATCAGCCCGGGACAGGGGCGTGTGGTGACCCAGTACTTC.

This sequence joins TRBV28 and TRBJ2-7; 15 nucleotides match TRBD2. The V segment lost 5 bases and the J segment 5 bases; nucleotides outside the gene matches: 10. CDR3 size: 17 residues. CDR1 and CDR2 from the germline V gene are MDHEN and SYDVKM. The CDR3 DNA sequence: TGTGCCAGCAGTCCAGTATTTGGGACTAGCGGGAGGAACGAGCAGTACTTC. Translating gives CASSPVFGTSGRNEQYF.

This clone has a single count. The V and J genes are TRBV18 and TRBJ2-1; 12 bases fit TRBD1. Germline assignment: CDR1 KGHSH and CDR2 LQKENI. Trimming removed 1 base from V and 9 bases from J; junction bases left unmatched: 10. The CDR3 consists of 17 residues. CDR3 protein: CASSPRAGTGGRTEQFF. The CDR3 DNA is TGTGCCAGCTCACCACGGGCCGGGACAGGGGGCCGAACTGAGCAGTTCTTC.

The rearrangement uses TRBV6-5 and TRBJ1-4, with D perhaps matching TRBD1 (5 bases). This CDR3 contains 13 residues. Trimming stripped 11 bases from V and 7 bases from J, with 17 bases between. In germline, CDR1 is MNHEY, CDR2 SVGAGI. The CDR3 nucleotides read TGTGCCGGGGGGGGGAGGATCGGTGAAAAACTGTTTTTT. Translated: CAGGGRIGEKLFF.

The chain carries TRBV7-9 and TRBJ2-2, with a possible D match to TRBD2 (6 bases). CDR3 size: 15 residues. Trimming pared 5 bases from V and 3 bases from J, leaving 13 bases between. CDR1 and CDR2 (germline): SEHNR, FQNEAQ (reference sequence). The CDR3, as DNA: TGTGCCAGCAGCCGACGGGACTTTTACACCGGGGAGCTGTTTTTT. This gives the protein CASSRRDFYTGELFF.